This T cell receptor (beta chain) was sequenced for a study of CD8 T cells in Susac syndrome. The authors reverse transcribed about 0.5 to 1 ug RNA with random hexamers. Amplification of TCR beta CDR3 used immunoSEQ multiplex PCR across 54 Vbeta and 13 Jbeta. TCRdb re-derived calls from the immunoSEQ multiplex PCR reads in MiXCR, one entry per CDR3 protein. The sample includes 180,000 or so distinct CDR3 sequences, around 95% of them seen just once. Negative isolation yielded the CD8+ and CD4+ T cells, while FACS enriched the TEMRA cells. Source material: CD4+ T cells from PBMCs. This sequence originates from a human donor in good health.

The CDR3 here is CSVVGQGSGANVLTF. For the CDR3, the DNA is TGCAGCGTTGTGGGGCAGGGGTCTGGGGCCAACGTCCTGACTTTC. The chain uses TRBV29-1 and TRBJ2-6, with D possibly TRBD1 on 6 matching bases. Germline values: CDR1 SQVTM, CDR2 ANQGSEA. The CDR3 consists of 15 residues. Deletions cut 4 bases from V and 1 base from J, with 11 bases between.